A single sample is the source of the 3 T cell receptor beta chains below, sequenced in a study of cytomegalovirus exposure and HLA in healthy donors. Amplification used 60 Vbeta primers and 13 Jbeta primers. Using immunoSEQ multiplex PCR, the repertoire was profiled, and TCRdb retains in-frame clones only, with some absent. The data hold some 210,000 clones, with about 85% observed a single time. Sequenced material: PBMCs. The receptors were sampled from a woman between 45 and 60 years old in good health and CMV-seropositive.

The V gene is TRBV7-9, the J gene TRBJ1-2, with TRBD1 matching over 7 bases. The CDR3 is made up of 17 amino acids. The germline CDR1 and CDR2 sequences are SEHNR and FQNEAQ (reference sequence). The J segment lost 4 bases and the V segment lost 7 bases, leaving 18 bases of the junction unmatched. CDR3 in amino acids: CASTPRGWAGGFYGYTF. In DNA form, the CDR3 reads TGTGCCAGCACCCCAAGGGGGTGGGCAGGGGGTTTCTATGGCTACACCTTC.

The chain employs TRBV6-5 and TRBJ1-2; D is uncertain. Germline-derived CDR1 and CDR2 are MNHEY and SVGAGI. Trimming removed 0 bases from V and 6 bases from J, with 8 bases in between. The CDR3 covers 13 residues. As DNA, the CDR3 is TGTGCCAGCAGTTACTCCGCCAGAAATGGCTACACCTTC. Protein: CASSYSARNGYTF.

The rearrangement uses TRBV6-6 and TRBJ1-5; D ambiguous. V was trimmed by 1 base and J by 2 bases, leaving 6 bases between them. There are 14 residues in the CDR3. The germline CDR1 and CDR2 sequences are MNHNY and SVGAGI (reference sequence). CDR3 nucleotide sequence: TGTGCCAGCAGTTACTTGGGAGGCAATCAGCCCCAGCATTTT. Translating gives CASSYLGGNQPQHF.